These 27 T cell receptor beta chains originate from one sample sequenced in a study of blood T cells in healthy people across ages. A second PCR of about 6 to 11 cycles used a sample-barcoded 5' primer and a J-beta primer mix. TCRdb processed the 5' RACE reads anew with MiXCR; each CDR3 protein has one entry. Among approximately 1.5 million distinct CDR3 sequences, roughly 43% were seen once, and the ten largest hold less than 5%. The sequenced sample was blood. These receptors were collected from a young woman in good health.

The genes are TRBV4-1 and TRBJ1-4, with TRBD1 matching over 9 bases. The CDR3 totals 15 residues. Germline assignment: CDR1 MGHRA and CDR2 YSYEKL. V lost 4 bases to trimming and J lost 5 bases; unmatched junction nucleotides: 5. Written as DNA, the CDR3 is TGCGCCAGCAGCCGAGCCGGGACAGGGAATGAAAAACTGTTTTTT. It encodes CASSRAGTGNEKLFF.

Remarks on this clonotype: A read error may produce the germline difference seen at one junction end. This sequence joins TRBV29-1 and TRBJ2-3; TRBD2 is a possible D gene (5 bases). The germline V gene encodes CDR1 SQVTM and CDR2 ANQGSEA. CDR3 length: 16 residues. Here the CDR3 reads CSVAGGGGKLTDSQYF. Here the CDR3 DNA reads TGCAGCGTTGCTGGAGGCGGTGGGAAACTCACAGATTCGCAGTATTTT.

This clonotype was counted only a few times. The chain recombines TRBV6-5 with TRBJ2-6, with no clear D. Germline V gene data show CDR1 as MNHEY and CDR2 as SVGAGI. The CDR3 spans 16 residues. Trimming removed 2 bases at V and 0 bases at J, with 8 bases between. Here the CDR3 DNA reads TGTGCCAGCAGTTACCCCCATAGCTCTGGGGCCAACGTCCTGACTTTC. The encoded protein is CASSYPHSSGANVLTF.

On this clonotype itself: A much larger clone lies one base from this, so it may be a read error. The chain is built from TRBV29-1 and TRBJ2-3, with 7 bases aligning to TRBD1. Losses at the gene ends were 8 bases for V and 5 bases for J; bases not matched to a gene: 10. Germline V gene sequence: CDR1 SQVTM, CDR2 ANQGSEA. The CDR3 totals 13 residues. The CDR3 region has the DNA TGCAGCTTCCTAGGGGGCGCGGGAGATACGCAGTATTTT. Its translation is CSFLGGAGDTQYF.

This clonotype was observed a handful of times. In DNA, the CDR3 is TGTGCCAGCAGGACCCGGGACAGATATTCACCCCTCCACTTT. This sequence encodes CASRTRDRYSPLHF. This rearrangement joins TRBV5-6 to TRBJ1-6; 7 positions match TRBD1. The CDR3 is 14 amino acids. Germline-derived CDR1 and CDR2 are SGHDT and YYEEEE. After removal of 5 bases from V and 8 bases from J, the junction contained 7 bases not matched to a gene.

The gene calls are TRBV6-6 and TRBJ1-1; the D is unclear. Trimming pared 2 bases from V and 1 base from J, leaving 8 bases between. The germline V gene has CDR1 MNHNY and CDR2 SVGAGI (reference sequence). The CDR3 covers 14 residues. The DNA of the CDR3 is TGTGCCAGCAGTTACGTCCTGGGGAACACTGAAGCTTTCTTT. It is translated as CASSYVLGNTEAFF.

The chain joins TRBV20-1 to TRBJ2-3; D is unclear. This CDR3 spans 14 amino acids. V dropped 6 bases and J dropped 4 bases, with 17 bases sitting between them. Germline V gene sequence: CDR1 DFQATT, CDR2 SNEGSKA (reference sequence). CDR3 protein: CSAMGRSVPDTQYF. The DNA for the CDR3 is TGCAGTGCAATGGGCAGAAGCGTCCCAGATACGCAGTATTTT.

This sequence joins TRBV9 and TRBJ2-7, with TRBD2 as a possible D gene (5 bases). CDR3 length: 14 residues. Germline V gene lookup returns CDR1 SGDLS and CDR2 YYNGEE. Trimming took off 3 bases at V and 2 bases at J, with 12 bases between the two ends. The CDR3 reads CASSGGLAPYEQYF. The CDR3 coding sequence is TGTGCCAGCAGCGGAGGACTGGCACCCTACGAGCAGTACTTC.

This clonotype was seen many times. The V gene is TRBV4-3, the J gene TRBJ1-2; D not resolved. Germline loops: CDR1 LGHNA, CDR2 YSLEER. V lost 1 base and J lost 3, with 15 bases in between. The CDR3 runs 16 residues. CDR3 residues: CASSQVSIASDYGYTF. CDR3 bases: TGCGCCAGCAGCCAAGTCTCCATAGCCTCCGACTATGGCTACACCTTC.

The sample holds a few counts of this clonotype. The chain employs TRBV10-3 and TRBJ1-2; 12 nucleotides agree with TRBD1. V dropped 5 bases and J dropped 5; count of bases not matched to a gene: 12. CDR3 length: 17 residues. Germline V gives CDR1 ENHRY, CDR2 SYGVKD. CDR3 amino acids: CAISQTLPGQGAYGYTF. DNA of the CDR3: TGTGCCATCAGTCAAACTTTACCGGGACAGGGGGCTTATGGCTACACCTTC.

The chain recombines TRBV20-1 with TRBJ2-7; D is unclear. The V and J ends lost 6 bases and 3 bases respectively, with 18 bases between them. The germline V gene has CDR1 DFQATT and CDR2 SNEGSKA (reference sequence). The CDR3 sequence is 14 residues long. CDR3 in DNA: TGCAGTGCCCTGGATGACCTTGCCGGCTACGAGCAGTACTTC. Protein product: CSALDDLAGYEQYF.

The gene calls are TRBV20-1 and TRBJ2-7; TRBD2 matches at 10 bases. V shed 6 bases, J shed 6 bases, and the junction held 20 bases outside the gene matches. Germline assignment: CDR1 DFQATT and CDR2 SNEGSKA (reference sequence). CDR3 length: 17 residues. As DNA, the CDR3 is TGCAGTGCCCCCGACCCTAGCGGGAGTTGGGAAACCTGCGAGCAGTACTTC. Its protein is CSAPDPSGSWETCEQYF.

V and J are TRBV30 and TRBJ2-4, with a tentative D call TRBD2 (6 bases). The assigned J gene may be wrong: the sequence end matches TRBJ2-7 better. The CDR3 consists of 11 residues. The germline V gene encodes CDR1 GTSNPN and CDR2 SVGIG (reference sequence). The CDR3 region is CAWASVDEQYF. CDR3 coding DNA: TGTGCCTGGGCTAGCGTAGACGAGCAGTACTTC.

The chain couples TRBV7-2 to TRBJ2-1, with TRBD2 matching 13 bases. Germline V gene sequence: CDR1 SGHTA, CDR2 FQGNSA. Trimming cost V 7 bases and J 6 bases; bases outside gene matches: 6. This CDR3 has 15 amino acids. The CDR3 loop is CASTTGTSGANEQFF. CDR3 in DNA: TGTGCCAGCACAACCGGGACTAGCGGGGCCAATGAGCAGTTCTTC. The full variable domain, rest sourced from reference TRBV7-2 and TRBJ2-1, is GAGVSQSPSNKVTEKGKDVELRCDPISGHTALYWYRQSLGQGLEFLIYFQGNSAPDKSGLPSDRFSAERTGGSVSTLTIQRTQQEDSAVYLCASTTGTSGANEQFFGPGTRLTVL.

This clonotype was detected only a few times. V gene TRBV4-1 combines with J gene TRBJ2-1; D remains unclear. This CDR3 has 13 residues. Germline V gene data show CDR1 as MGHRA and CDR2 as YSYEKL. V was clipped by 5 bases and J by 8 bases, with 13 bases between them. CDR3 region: CASSANPGDEQFF. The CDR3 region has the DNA TGCGCCAGCAGCGCTAATCCTGGGGATGAGCAGTTCTTC.

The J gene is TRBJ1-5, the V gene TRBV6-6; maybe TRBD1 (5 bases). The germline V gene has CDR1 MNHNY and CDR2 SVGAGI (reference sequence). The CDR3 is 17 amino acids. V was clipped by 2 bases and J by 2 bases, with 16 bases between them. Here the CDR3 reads CASSYPDRGWGNQPQHF. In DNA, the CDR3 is TGTGCCAGCAGTTACCCCGACAGAGGATGGGGCAATCAGCCCCAGCATTTT.

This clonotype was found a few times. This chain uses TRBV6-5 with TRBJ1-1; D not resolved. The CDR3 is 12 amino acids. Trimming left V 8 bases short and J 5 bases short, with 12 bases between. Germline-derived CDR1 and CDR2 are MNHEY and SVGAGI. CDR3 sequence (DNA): TGTGCCAGCGCCGAAGGACCTACTGAAGCTTTCTTT. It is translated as CASAEGPTEAFF.

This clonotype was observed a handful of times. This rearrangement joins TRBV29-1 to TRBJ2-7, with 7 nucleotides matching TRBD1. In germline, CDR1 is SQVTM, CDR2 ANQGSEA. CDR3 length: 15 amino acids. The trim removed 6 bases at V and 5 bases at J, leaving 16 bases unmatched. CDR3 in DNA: TGCAGCGTCACGGATCCGGGACAGTTTGGGGACGAGCAGTACTTC. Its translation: CSVTDPGQFGDEQYF.

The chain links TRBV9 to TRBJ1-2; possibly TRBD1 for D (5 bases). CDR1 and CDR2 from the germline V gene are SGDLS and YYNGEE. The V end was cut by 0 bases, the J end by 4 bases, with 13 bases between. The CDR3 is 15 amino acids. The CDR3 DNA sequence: TGTGCCAGCAGCGTAGGGGGGACCTCCCCCTATGGCTACACCTTC. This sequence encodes CASSVGGTSPYGYTF. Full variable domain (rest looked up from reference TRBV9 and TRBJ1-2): DSGVTQTPKHLITATGQRVTLRCSPRSGDLSVYWYQQSLDQGLQFLIQYYNGEERAKGNILERFSAQQFPDLHSELNLSSLELGDSALYFCASSVGGTSPYGYTFGSGTRLTVV.

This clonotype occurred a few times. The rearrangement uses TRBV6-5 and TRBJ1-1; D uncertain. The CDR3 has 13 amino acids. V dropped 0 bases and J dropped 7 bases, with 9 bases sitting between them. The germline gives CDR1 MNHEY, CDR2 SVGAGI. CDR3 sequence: CASSYSIRGEAFF. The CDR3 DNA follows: TGTGCCAGCAGTTACTCGATAAGAGGTGAAGCTTTCTTT.

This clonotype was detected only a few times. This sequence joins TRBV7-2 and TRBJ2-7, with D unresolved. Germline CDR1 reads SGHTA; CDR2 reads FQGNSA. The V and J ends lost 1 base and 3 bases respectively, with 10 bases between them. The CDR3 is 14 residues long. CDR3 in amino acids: CASSLGSLGYEQYF. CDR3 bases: TGTGCCAGCAGCTTAGGGTCACTGGGCTACGAGCAGTACTTC.

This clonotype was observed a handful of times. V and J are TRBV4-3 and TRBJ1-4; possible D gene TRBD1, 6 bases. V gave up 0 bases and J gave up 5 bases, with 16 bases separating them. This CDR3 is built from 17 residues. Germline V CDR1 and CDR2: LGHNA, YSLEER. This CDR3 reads CASSQDRLGGANEKLFF. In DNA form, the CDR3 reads TGCGCCAGCAGCCAAGATCGGCTCGGGGGCGCAAATGAAAAACTGTTTTTT.

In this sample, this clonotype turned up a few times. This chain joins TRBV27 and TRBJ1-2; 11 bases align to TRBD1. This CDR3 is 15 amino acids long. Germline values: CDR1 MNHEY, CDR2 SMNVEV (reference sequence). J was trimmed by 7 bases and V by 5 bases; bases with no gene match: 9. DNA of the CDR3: TGTGCCAGCAGTCCGCATGGACAGGGGGCGACTGGCTACACCTTC. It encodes CASSPHGQGATGYTF.

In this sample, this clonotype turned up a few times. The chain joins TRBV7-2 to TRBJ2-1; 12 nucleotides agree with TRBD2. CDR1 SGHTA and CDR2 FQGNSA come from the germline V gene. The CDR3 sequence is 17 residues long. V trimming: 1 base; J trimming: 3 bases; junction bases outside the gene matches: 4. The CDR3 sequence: CASSLDRLAGDYNEQFF. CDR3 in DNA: TGTGCCAGCAGCTTAGACCGACTAGCGGGGGACTACAATGAGCAGTTCTTC.

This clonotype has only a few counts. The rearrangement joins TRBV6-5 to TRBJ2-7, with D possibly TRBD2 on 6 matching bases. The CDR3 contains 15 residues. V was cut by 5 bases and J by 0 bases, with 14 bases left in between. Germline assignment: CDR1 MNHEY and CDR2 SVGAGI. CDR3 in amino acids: CASSLGVAASYEQYF. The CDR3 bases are TGTGCCAGCAGTCTCGGGGTAGCGGCCTCCTACGAGCAGTACTTC.

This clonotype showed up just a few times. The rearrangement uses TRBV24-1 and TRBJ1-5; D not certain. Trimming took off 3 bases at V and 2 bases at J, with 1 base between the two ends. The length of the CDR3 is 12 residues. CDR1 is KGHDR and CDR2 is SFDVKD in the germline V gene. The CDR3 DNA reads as TGTGCCACCAGTGATGGCAATCAGCCCCAGCATTTT. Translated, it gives CATSDGNQPQHF.

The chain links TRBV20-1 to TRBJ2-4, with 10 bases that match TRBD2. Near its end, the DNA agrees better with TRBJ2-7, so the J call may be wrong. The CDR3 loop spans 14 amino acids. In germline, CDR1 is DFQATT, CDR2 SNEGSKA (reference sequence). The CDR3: CSAVLAGVEDEQYF. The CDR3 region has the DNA TGCAGTGCGGTGCTAGCGGGAGTAGAGGACGAGCAGTACTTC.